Each of the 28 T cell receptor beta chains below was sequenced from the same sample in a study of cytomegalovirus exposure and HLA in healthy donors. The PCR was carried out with 60 Vbeta primers and 13 Jbeta primers. Measured with immunoSEQ multiplex PCR; TCRdb has only the in-frame clones, and not every one. This repertoire shows about 150,000 clones, 8.5% to 10% found once; its top ten account for 1.5% to 2%. Sequencing input: PBMCs. Receptor source: a man aged 45 to 65 in good health and CMV-seronegative.

The rearrangement uses TRBV6-6 and TRBJ1-4; 7 nucleotides align to TRBD1. CDR3 length: 14 amino acids. CDR1 is MNHNY, CDR2 SVGAGI, per germline (reference sequence). V shed 5 bases, J shed 8 bases, and the junction held 8 bases outside the gene matches. CDR3 loop: CASSPPGQREKLFF. CDR3 DNA sequence: TGTGCCAGCAGTCCACCGGGACAGAGAGAAAAACTGTTTTTT.

The chain uses TRBV19 and TRBJ2-7, with D tentatively TRBD1 (6 bases). The CDR3 sequence is 13 residues long. Germline V gene sequence: CDR1 LNHDA, CDR2 SQIVND (reference sequence). V lost 6 bases and J lost 4, with 13 bases in between. The DNA of the CDR3 is TGTGCCAGTAGGGAAACAGGGTTGTACGAGCAGTACTTC. It yields the protein CASRETGLYEQYF.

This clone was found a few times. The rearrangement joins TRBV9 to TRBJ2-2; the match to TRBD2 covers 11 bases. Unmatched junction bases numbered 5, after V lost 3 bases and J lost 10 bases. The CDR3 has 14 residues. Per germline, CDR1 SGDLS and CDR2 YYNGEE. In DNA, the CDR3 is TGTGCCAGCAGCGGGATAGCGGGAGGGTTGGAGCTGTTTTTT. Translated: CASSGIAGGLELFF.

This clone has only a few counts. This rearrangement joins TRBV5-4 to TRBJ1-2; D is possibly TRBD1 (6 bases). Germline CDR1 reads SGHNT; CDR2 reads YYREEE (reference sequence). The V end lost 3 bases, the J end lost 7 bases, and 16 bases lay between the germline ends. The CDR3 is 14 amino acids. CDR3 sequence: CASSSSRGGAGYTF. In DNA, the CDR3 is TGTGCCAGCAGCTCTTCCCGGGGGGGGGCTGGCTACACCTTC. Full variable domain (outside the CDR3, taken from reference TRBV5-4 and TRBJ1-2): ETGVTQSPTHLIKTRGQQVTLRCSSQSGHNTVSWYQQALGQGPQFIFQYYREEENGRGNFPPRFSGLQFPNYSSELNVNALELDDSALYLCASSSSRGGAGYTFGSGTRLTVV.

This chain links TRBV19 with TRBJ1-1, with TRBD1 as a possible D gene (6 bases). Germline V gene data show CDR1 as LNHDA and CDR2 as SQIVND (reference sequence). Trimming left V 6 bases short and J 1 base short, with 9 bases between. The CDR3 contains 13 residues. The CDR3 bases are TGTGCCAGTAGGAAGGACAGGAACACTGAAGCTTTCTTT. It is translated as CASRKDRNTEAFF.

This clone was counted only a few times. J is TRBJ2-7 and V is TRBV7-9, with D maybe TRBD2 (5 bases). The CDR3 is 13 residues long. Per germline, CDR1 SEHNR and CDR2 FQNEAQ (reference sequence). V shed 1 base and J shed 10 bases, with 14 bases lying between them. The CDR3 bases are TGTGCCAGCAGCTTAGAAGCGGCCTACGGACAGTACTTC. This codes for CASSLEAAYGQYF.

The genes are TRBV5-6 and TRBJ2-5, with D possibly matching TRBD2 (5 bases). The germline V gene encodes CDR1 SGHDT and CDR2 YYEEEE. The CDR3 loop spans 15 amino acids. Trimming cost V 4 bases and J 3 bases, with 16 bases left between them. DNA of the CDR3: TGTGCCAGCAGCCCCGGGATCACAAGGGAAGAGACCCAGTACTTC. This encodes CASSPGITREETQYF.

This chain links TRBV2 with TRBJ2-7; 11 positions agree with TRBD2. CDR3 size: 15 residues. Germline CDR1 reads SNHLY; CDR2 reads FYNNEI. Losses at the gene ends were 6 bases for V and 7 bases for J; bases not matched to a gene: 11. The CDR3 DNA reads TGTGCCAGCAGAGAGACTAGCGGGGTTACGGGTGAGCAGTACTTC. Amino acids: CASRETSGVTGEQYF.

The chain links TRBV27 to TRBJ2-7; possible D gene TRBD1, 6 bases. The V and J ends lost 3 bases and 1 base respectively, with 10 bases between them. CDR3 size: 14 residues. Germline loops: CDR1 MNHEY, CDR2 SMNVEV (reference sequence). CDR3 DNA: TGTGCCAGCAGTTTTCGGGACACATCCTACGAGCAGTACTTC. As protein: CASSFRDTSYEQYF.

Notes on this clone: The sample carries other DNA sequences with the same CDR3. The genes are TRBV18 and TRBJ1-2; D possibly corresponds to TRBD1 (6 bases). The CDR3 totals 13 residues. Per the germline V gene, CDR1 is KGHSH and CDR2 is LQKENI. The V and J ends lost 2 bases and 8 bases respectively, with 12 bases between them. CDR3 in amino acids: CASSPASGDGYTF. The CDR3, as DNA: TGTGCCAGCTCACCAGCGTCAGGGGACGGCTACACCTTC.

CDR3 coding DNA: TGTGCCAGCAGCTGGACTAGCGGGAGGGCCATGTACGAGCAGTACTTC. Its translation is CASSWTSGRAMYEQYF. The V and J genes are TRBV7-2 and TRBJ2-7; 15 positions agree with TRBD2. The CDR3 sequence is 16 residues long. Germline assignment: CDR1 SGHTA and CDR2 FQGNSA. V shed 4 bases and J 4 bases; nucleotides not matched to a gene: 5. Looking up the rest from reference TRBV7-2 and TRBJ2-7 gives the full variable domain: GAGVSQSPSNKVTEKGKDVELRCDPISGHTALYWYRQSLGQGLEFLIYFQGNSAPDKSGLPSDRFSAERTGGSVSTLTIQRTQQEDSAVYLCASSWTSGRAMYEQYFGPGTRLTVT.

The V and J genes are TRBV2 and TRBJ1-5; perhaps TRBD1 as D (6 bases). The CDR3 runs 14 residues. V shed 5 bases and J shed 2 bases, with 10 bases lying between them. Germline V gene data show CDR1 as SNHLY and CDR2 as FYNNEI. The CDR3 DNA follows: TGTGCCAGCAGTTTACAGGGTCGCAATCAGCCCCAGCATTTT. Translating it yields CASSLQGRNQPQHF.

The chain couples TRBV5-6 to TRBJ2-1; TRBD1 agrees at 8 bases. CDR3 length equals 15 residues. Germline V gene data show CDR1 as SGHDT and CDR2 as YYEEEE. J gave up 3 bases and V 2 bases, and 4 bases lay outside the gene matches. The DNA for the CDR3 is TGTGCCAGCAGCTTCTTAGGACAGGGCTACAATGAGCAGTTCTTC. Protein product: CASSFLGQGYNEQFF.

This clone was counted only a few times. The chain combines TRBV7-8 with TRBJ2-4; 9 nucleotides line up with TRBD1. Germline trimming cut 0 bases from V and 0 bases from J; bases unmatched to any gene: 12. The CDR3 spans 20 residues. Germline V gene data show CDR1 as SGHVS and CDR2 as FQNEAQ. For the CDR3, the DNA is TGTGCCAGCAGCTTAGCCAACAGGGGGCGGTCCAGCTTAGCCAAAAACATTCAGTACTTC. Protein: CASSLANRGRSSLAKNIQYF.

This chain links TRBV9 with TRBJ2-3, with 12 bases matching TRBD2. The length of the CDR3 is 16 residues. The germline V gene has CDR1 SGDLS and CDR2 YYNGEE. J was trimmed by 5 bases and V by 4 bases; bases with no gene match: 8. The DNA for the CDR3 is TGTGCCAGCAGCACCCGACTAGCGGGAGTTGGAGATACGCAGTATTTT. Protein product: CASSTRLAGVGDTQYF.

This clone showed up just a few times. This chain links TRBV5-1 with TRBJ1-1; unclear D gene. The length of the CDR3 is 13 residues. V lost 0 bases and J 1 base, leaving 4 bases between the germline ends. Looked up from germline, CDR1 is SGHRS and CDR2 is YFSETQ. Written as DNA, the CDR3 is TGCGCCAGCAGCTTGGTTAGGAACACTGAAGCTTTCTTT. This translates into CASSLVRNTEAFF. The variable domain in full, completed from reference TRBV5-1 and TRBJ1-1, reads KAGVTQTPRYLIKTRGQQVTLSCSPISGHRSVSWYQQTPGQGLQFLFEYFSETQRNKGNFPGRFSGRQFSNSRSEMNVSTLELGDSALYLCASSLVRNTEAFFGQGTRLTVV.

This clone has a handful of counts. V is TRBV2 and J is TRBJ1-5, with D tentatively TRBD1 (5 bases). Germline V gives CDR1 SNHLY, CDR2 FYNNEI. V shed 5 bases and J shed 10 bases, with 21 bases lying between them. The CDR3 contains 15 residues. The CDR3 here is CASSFRRGTAQPQHF. The DNA for the CDR3 is TGTGCCAGCAGTTTCAGGCGGGGGACCGCCCAACCCCAGCATTTT.

The gene calls are TRBV29-1 and TRBJ1-2; D gene uncertain. Germline assignment: CDR1 SQVTM and CDR2 ANQGSEA. The V and J ends lost 7 bases and 2 bases respectively, with 11 bases between them. This CDR3 is 12 amino acids long. The CDR3 DNA reads as TGCAGCGCTGACACTCGGAACTATGGCTACACCTTC. This codes for CSADTRNYGYTF.

This chain connects TRBV5-8 to TRBJ1-5; TRBD1 matches 7 bases. The V gene's germline CDR1 is SGHTS and CDR2 YDEGEE. The CDR3 contains 17 residues. Trimming removed 0 bases from V and 7 bases from J; junction bases left unmatched: 13. Here the CDR3 DNA reads TGTGCCAGCAGCTTGGATTTCTCGTCCCAGGGGGACCAGCCCCAGCATTTT. Its translation is CASSLDFSSQGDQPQHF.

The V call is TRBV28, the J call TRBJ2-7, with 7 bases matching TRBD1. Germline V gene lookup returns CDR1 MDHEN and CDR2 SYDVKM. This CDR3 has 15 amino acids. Trimming at V came to 6 bases and at J to 1 base, leaving 9 bases not matched to a gene. CDR3 sequence: CASRAGTDHSYEQYF. CDR3 coding DNA: TGTGCCAGCAGGGCCGGGACAGATCATTCCTACGAGCAGTACTTC.

This clone was picked up a small number of times. This chain connects TRBV5-4 to TRBJ2-7; the D gene is possibly TRBD2 (6 bases). Germline values: CDR1 SGHNT, CDR2 YYREEE (reference sequence). The CDR3 is made up of 14 amino acids. The germline V and J ends were trimmed by 5 bases and 1 base, with 13 bases remaining between them. CDR3 loop: CASSRERVSYEQYF. DNA for the CDR3: TGTGCCAGCAGTCGCGAGCGGGTGTCCTACGAGCAGTACTTC.

The chain combines TRBV19 with TRBJ1-5, with a weak D call TRBD1 (5 bases). Germline loops: CDR1 LNHDA, CDR2 SQIVND (reference sequence). This CDR3 is 14 amino acids long. The germline V and J ends were trimmed by 5 bases and 0 bases, with 8 bases remaining between them. The CDR3 DNA sequence: TGTGCCAGTAGTGGACACCATAGCAATCAGCCCCAGCATTTT. It encodes CASSGHHSNQPQHF.

This sequence joins TRBV9 and TRBJ2-2, with a tentative D call TRBD2 (6 bases). The V gene lost 0 bases and the J gene lost 2 bases, with 11 bases spanning the gap. CDR1 is SGDLS, CDR2 YYNGEE, per germline. The CDR3 totals 16 residues. CDR3 sequence: CASSVGPGENTGELFF. The CDR3 DNA follows: TGTGCCAGCAGCGTAGGTCCGGGGGAAAACACCGGGGAGCTGTTTTTT.

This clone was seen a few times. The chain carries TRBV18 and TRBJ2-5, with TRBD2 matching 11 bases. Germline V CDR1 and CDR2: KGHSH, LQKENI. The CDR3 contains 16 residues. Trimming removed 3 bases from V and 2 bases from J; junction bases left unmatched: 5. DNA for the CDR3: TGTGCCAGCTCACCGCGGTCTAGCGGGAGGCAAGAGACCCAGTACTTC. Protein: CASSPRSSGRQETQYF.

This clone was observed a handful of times. V usage is TRBV18 and J usage is TRBJ2-7; maybe TRBD2 (6 bases). Trimming removed 1 base at V and 7 bases at J, with 14 bases between. From germline, CDR1 is KGHSH and CDR2 LQKENI. CDR3 length: 14 amino acids. Here the CDR3 reads CASSPLGDSAEQYF. The DNA for the CDR3 is TGTGCCAGCTCACCACTCGGGGACTCAGCAGAGCAGTACTTC.

This clone was seen a few times. The V and J genes are TRBV5-5 and TRBJ1-4, with D maybe TRBD1 (5 bases). From germline, CDR1 is SGHKS and CDR2 YYEKEE (reference sequence). Trimming left V 1 base short and J 9 bases short, with 16 bases between. CDR3 size: 15 residues. CDR3 protein: CASSLRLGGGQKLFF. CDR3 nucleotides: TGTGCCAGCAGCTTGAGGCTGGGGGGAGGGCAAAAACTGTTTTTT.

There are a few counts of this clone. J is TRBJ1-1 and V is TRBV5-1; 9 nucleotides align to TRBD1. This CDR3 has 14 amino acids. The V segment lost 2 bases and the J segment 5 bases; nucleotides outside the gene matches: 4. CDR1 is SGHRS and CDR2 is YFSETQ in the germline V gene. The CDR3 coding sequence is TGCGCCAGCAGCTTACAGGGGGCGCGAACTGAAGCTTTCTTT. This translates into CASSLQGARTEAFF.

The rearrangement uses TRBV25-1 and TRBJ1-1; D remains ambiguous. Trimming took off 6 bases at V and 2 bases at J, with 13 bases between the two ends. This CDR3 contains 14 residues. Germline V gives CDR1 MGHDK, CDR2 SYGVNS. This CDR3 reads CASSIQRFNTEAFF. The CDR3 DNA follows: TGTGCCAGCAGCATACAGAGATTTAACACTGAAGCTTTCTTT.